The 29 T cell receptor beta chains below all came from one sample that was sequenced in a study of control samples from healthy donors and cancer patients. The protocol was immunoSEQ multiplex PCR, while the TCRdb copy is restricted to in-frame clones and leaves out a portion. Counted here are about 130,000 clones, 90% occurring once; the ten biggest clones make up about 2.7%. The specimen sequenced was blood. These receptors were collected from a man between 35 and 55 years old in good health.

The V call is TRBV18, the J call TRBJ1-3; 7 bases fit TRBD1. V was clipped by 10 bases and J by 8 bases; unmatched bases: 14. CDR1 is KGHSH and CDR2 is LQKENI in the germline V gene. The CDR3 consists of 14 residues. CDR3 residues: CATAKQGLVDTIYF. In DNA form, the CDR3 reads TGTGCCACCGCCAAACAGGGGTTGGTGGACACCATATATTTT.

The chain recombines TRBV27 with TRBJ2-2; perhaps TRBD2 as D (7 bases). CDR3 length: 16 amino acids. Germline V gives CDR1 MNHEY, CDR2 SMNVEV (reference sequence). Deletions cut 5 bases from V and 6 bases from J, with 19 bases between. CDR3 amino acids: CASSRSLGGRPGELFF. CDR3 DNA sequence: TGTGCCAGCAGTCGGAGTCTCGGGGGGCGGCCCGGGGAGCTGTTTTTT.

The CDR3 nucleotides are TGTGCCAGCAGCTTGAGGTCCACCGGGGAGCTGTTTTTT. Protein sequence: CASSLRSTGELFF. The chain recombines TRBV7-9 with TRBJ2-2; D ambiguous. This CDR3 is built from 13 residues. V was clipped by 3 bases and J by 4 bases, with 6 bases between them. The germline CDR1 and CDR2 sequences are SEHNR and FQNEAQ (reference sequence).

Concerning this clone: Other nucleotide sequences from this sample produce the same CDR3. This rearrangement joins TRBV11-2 to TRBJ2-7; D might be TRBD2 (6 bases). There are 13 residues in the CDR3. Trimming left V 1 base short and J 2 bases short, with 6 bases between. Germline V lookup: CDR1 SGHAT, CDR2 FQNNGV. The CDR3 loop reads CASSLGTTYEQYF. As DNA, the CDR3 is TGTGCCAGCAGCTTAGGGACTACCTACGAGCAGTACTTC. The variable domain in full, completed from reference TRBV11-2 and TRBJ2-7, reads EAGVAQSPRYKIIEKRQSVAFWCNPISGHATLYWYQQILGQGPKLLIQFQNNGVVDDSQLPKDRFSAERLKGVDSTLKIQPAKLEDSAVYLCASSLGTTYEQYFGPGTRLTVT.

This clone was counted a single time. This sequence joins TRBV6-1 and TRBJ2-6, with D perhaps matching TRBD1 or TRBD2 (5 bases each). V lost 1 base and J 2 bases, leaving 6 bases between the germline ends. The CDR3 sequence is 15 residues long. In germline, CDR1 is MNHNS, CDR2 SASEGT. CDR3 nucleotides: TGTGCCAGCAGTGAAGGGGGGACTGGGGCCAACGTCCTGACTTTC. The encoded protein is CASSEGGTGANVLTF.

V and J are TRBV7-3 and TRBJ2-3, with TRBD2 matching over 10 bases. The CDR3 spans 16 residues. V was pared by 4 bases and J by 4 bases, with 8 bases of the junction left unmatched. CDR1 and CDR2 (germline): SGHTA, FQGTGA. CDR3 DNA sequence: TGTGCCAGCAGCTGGGGAAGCGGGGGGGCCCCAGATACGCAGTATTTT. Translating gives CASSWGSGGAPDTQYF.

The J gene is TRBJ2-2, the V gene TRBV9, with D possibly matching TRBD2 (5 bases). Trimming left V 5 bases short and J 4 bases short, with 18 bases between. Germline-derived CDR1 and CDR2 are SGDLS and YYNGEE. The CDR3 spans 16 residues. CDR3 bases: TGTGCCAGCAGTGTACCCCGAGGGTTAAGCACCGGGGAGCTGTTTTTT. Amino acids: CASSVPRGLSTGELFF.

The rearrangement links TRBV7-8 to TRBJ2-1; 8 bases agree with TRBD1. J gave up 0 bases and V 5 bases, and 6 bases lay outside the gene matches. The CDR3 loop spans 16 amino acids. Looked up from germline, CDR1 is SGHVS and CDR2 is FQNEAQ. Written as DNA, the CDR3 is TGTGCCAGCAGCCCAGCCGACAGGGGCTCCTACAATGAGCAGTTCTTC. It is translated as CASSPADRGSYNEQFF.

The chain is built from TRBV7-3 and TRBJ2-3, with D possibly matching TRBD2 (6 bases). The germline V gene encodes CDR1 SGHTA and CDR2 FQGTGA. The CDR3 contains 15 residues. V lost 5 bases, J lost 3 bases, and 15 bases lay in between. DNA of the CDR3: TGTGCCAGCAGCCCACACAAAGGGACTACAGATACGCAGTATTTT. Amino acid sequence: CASSPHKGTTDTQYF.

The V call is TRBV28, the J call TRBJ2-1, with TRBD2 identical over 7 bases. This CDR3 is 17 amino acids long. Germline trimming cut 6 bases from V and 6 bases from J; bases unmatched to any gene: 17. CDR1 is MDHEN, CDR2 SYDVKM, per germline. The CDR3 DNA follows: TGTGCCAGCAGCGCTCTCCCGGGGAGGGAGGGCTCCAATGAGCAGTTCTTC. Its protein product is CASSALPGREGSNEQFF.

The chain joins TRBV5-1 to TRBJ2-2; 7 bases map to TRBD1. Germline CDR1 is SGHRS and CDR2 is YFSETQ. V was clipped by 0 bases and J by 3 bases; unmatched bases: 2. This CDR3 has 15 residues. Here the CDR3 DNA reads TGCGCCAGCAGCTTGGGACAGGGTGACACCGGGGAGCTGTTTTTT. Protein: CASSLGQGDTGELFF.

J is TRBJ1-4 and V is TRBV9, with 10 nucleotides matching TRBD1. V was clipped by 3 bases and J by 8 bases; unmatched bases: 7. The CDR3 length is 15 residues. Germline values: CDR1 SGDLS, CDR2 YYNGEE. The CDR3 nucleotides read TGTGCCAGCAGCGCAGGGGACAGGGGAGGGGAAAAACTGTTTTTT. Translating it yields CASSAGDRGGEKLFF.

The CDR3, as DNA: TGTGCCAGCAGTGAAGAGAATGAGCAGTTCTTC. Translated, it gives CASSEENEQFF. The V call is TRBV2, the J call TRBJ2-1; D ambiguous. The CDR3 loop spans 11 amino acids. V dropped 1 base and J dropped 7 bases, with 2 bases sitting between them. CDR1 SNHLY and CDR2 FYNNEI come from the germline V gene.

The chain is built from TRBV11-3 and TRBJ1-1; tentatively, D is TRBD1 (5 bases). Germline V gene sequence: CDR1 SGHNT, CDR2 YENEEA. This CDR3 contains 16 residues. Trimming stripped 4 bases from V and 4 bases from J, with 19 bases between. The CDR3 reads CASSSRGNTLTTEAFF. For the CDR3, the DNA is TGTGCCAGCAGCTCCCGGGGCAACACCTTGACCACTGAAGCTTTCTTT.

This chain joins TRBV5-1 and TRBJ2-1, with TRBD1 as a possible D gene (5 bases). V lost 4 bases to trimming and J lost 0 bases, with 17 bases between them. CDR1 is SGHRS, CDR2 YFSETQ, per germline. The length of the CDR3 is 17 residues. In DNA, the CDR3 is TGCGCCAGCAGCCGATCACCGCGACAGAGCTCCTACAATGAGCAGTTCTTC. It is translated as CASSRSPRQSSYNEQFF.

The genes are TRBV5-5 and TRBJ2-7, with D perhaps TRBD1 (5 bases). V lost 5 bases and J lost 3, with 9 bases in between. CDR1 is SGHKS and CDR2 is YYEKEE in the germline V gene (reference sequence). This CDR3 is built from 12 residues. The CDR3 DNA follows: TGTGCCAGCAGTTCCGACAGCTACGAGCAGTACTTC. It yields the protein CASSSDSYEQYF.

V and J are TRBV2 and TRBJ2-1, with no clear D. The CDR3 loop spans 12 amino acids. Trimming pared 2 bases from V and 8 bases from J, leaving 7 bases between. Per the germline V gene, CDR1 is SNHLY and CDR2 is FYNNEI. The CDR3 bases are TGTGCCAGCAGTGAATTAAGCGATGAGCAGTTCTTC. Protein product: CASSELSDEQFF.

This chain connects TRBV9 to TRBJ2-1; no reliable D call. The CDR3 is 13 residues long. Germline CDR1 SGDLS, CDR2 YYNGEE. The ends were cut back, 0 bases at V and 8 bases at J, with 9 bases in the middle. This CDR3 reads CASSVAGFHEQFF. For the CDR3, the DNA is TGTGCCAGCAGCGTAGCTGGATTTCATGAGCAGTTCTTC.

The gene calls are TRBV28 and TRBJ1-5; a weak D match, TRBD1 (6 bases). In germline, CDR1 is MDHEN, CDR2 SYDVKM. The V and J ends lost 2 bases and 3 bases respectively, with 14 bases between them. This CDR3 has 16 amino acids. The CDR3 DNA is TGTGCCAGCAGTTTACTGAGAGGGGGGGACAATCAGCCCCAGCATTTT. Protein product: CASSLLRGGDNQPQHF.

The V call is TRBV24-1, the J call TRBJ1-2, with a tentative D call TRBD1 (6 bases). In germline, CDR1 is KGHDR, CDR2 SFDVKD. The CDR3 is 12 residues long. The V and J ends lost 4 bases and 8 bases respectively, with 10 bases between them. CDR3: CATSEPRGGYTF. CDR3 DNA sequence: TGTGCCACCAGTGAACCCAGGGGAGGCTACACCTTC.

The CDR3 sequence: CASSLDSGGAYEQYF. CDR3 in DNA: TGTGCCAGCAGCTTAGATAGCGGGGGGGCCTACGAGCAGTACTTC. V gene TRBV7-6 combines with J gene TRBJ2-7; 11 bases are shared with TRBD2. Germline V gene lookup returns CDR1 SGHVS and CDR2 FNYEAQ. The CDR3 loop spans 15 amino acids. Trimming removed 1 base from V and 2 bases from J; junction bases left unmatched: 1.

In its sample, this clone was seen once. This chain connects TRBV10-2 to TRBJ2-3; D not certain. The CDR3 consists of 13 residues. Looked up from germline, CDR1 is WSHSY and CDR2 is SAAADI. Trimming left V 5 bases short and J 2 bases short, with 8 bases between. The CDR3 is CASSMIYTDTQYF. The CDR3 coding sequence is TGCGCCAGCAGTATGATTTACACAGATACGCAGTATTTT.

In regard to this clone: The sample contains more than one DNA sequence encoding this CDR3. In DNA form, the CDR3 reads TGCGCCAGCAGCCTAAGATCCGGGGCCAACGTCCTGACTTTC. This codes for CASSLRSGANVLTF. This chain connects TRBV5-1 to TRBJ2-6; D is uncertain. CDR1 SGHRS and CDR2 YFSETQ come from the germline V gene. V lost 4 bases, J lost 4 bases, and 9 bases lay in between. The CDR3 is made up of 14 amino acids.

This chain uses TRBV27 with TRBJ1-6; D is unresolved. CDR1 and CDR2 (germline): MNHEY, SMNVEV (reference sequence). The length of the CDR3 is 14 residues. V gave up 4 bases and J gave up 1 base, with 5 bases separating them. Written as DNA, the CDR3 is TGTGCCAGCAGTTGGCGGTCCTATAATTCACCCCTCCACTTT. It specifies CASSWRSYNSPLHF.

The genes are TRBV4-2 and TRBJ2-7, with 7 bases lining up with TRBD2. Trimming took 7 bases from V and 1 from J; bases not matched to a gene: 13. The CDR3 extends over 16 amino acids. From germline, CDR1 is LGHNA and CDR2 YNFKEQ. CDR3 DNA sequence: TGTGCCAGCACCCTGGGGGGGGGTGGAGGGTCCTACGAGCAGTACTTC. Protein: CASTLGGGGGSYEQYF.

The rearrangement joins TRBV5-8 to TRBJ2-7; the D is unclear. The germline V gene encodes CDR1 SGHTS and CDR2 YDEGEE. V lost 4 bases, J lost 7 bases, and 15 bases lay in between. The CDR3 is 13 amino acids. DNA for the CDR3: TGTGCCAGCAGCCCTCTGTCTCTGGAGGAGCAGTACTTC. Translation gives CASSPLSLEEQYF. The variable domain in full, with the rest retrieved from reference TRBV5-8 and TRBJ2-7, is EAGVTQSPTHLIKTRGQQATLRCSPISGHTSVYWYQQALGLGLQFLLWYDEGEERNRGNFPPRFSGRQFPNYSSELNVNALELEDSALYLCASSPLSLEEQYFGPGTRLTVT.

The CDR3 DNA reads TGTGCCAGCCGGTTTGGGGGCTCCTACGAGCAGTACTTC. It encodes CASRFGGSYEQYF. The chain is built from TRBV19 and TRBJ2-7; perhaps D is TRBD1 or TRBD2 (5 bases each). Trimming cost V 9 bases and J 0 bases, with 12 bases left between them. The CDR3 spans 13 residues. Germline-derived CDR1 and CDR2 are LNHDA and SQIVND (reference sequence).

This clone has only a few counts. The CDR3, as DNA: TGTGCCAGCACCCACTCCGACGGACAGGGCTCCTACGAGCAGTACTTC. The encoded protein is CASTHSDGQGSYEQYF. This chain uses TRBV6-6 with TRBJ2-7; 8 bases agree with TRBD1. The germline gives CDR1 MNHNY, CDR2 SVGAGI (reference sequence). The CDR3 runs 16 residues. Germline trimming cut 7 bases from V and 0 bases from J; bases unmatched to any gene: 11.

The chain joins TRBV11-2 to TRBJ2-4; D possibly corresponds to TRBD2 (6 bases). Trimming removed 3 bases from V and 11 bases from J, with 14 bases in between. In germline, CDR1 is SGHAT, CDR2 FQNNGV. CDR3 length: 13 residues. The DNA of the CDR3 is TGTGCCAGCAGCTTGGAGGGACGGGATTTTCAGTACTTC. This gives the protein CASSLEGRDFQYF.